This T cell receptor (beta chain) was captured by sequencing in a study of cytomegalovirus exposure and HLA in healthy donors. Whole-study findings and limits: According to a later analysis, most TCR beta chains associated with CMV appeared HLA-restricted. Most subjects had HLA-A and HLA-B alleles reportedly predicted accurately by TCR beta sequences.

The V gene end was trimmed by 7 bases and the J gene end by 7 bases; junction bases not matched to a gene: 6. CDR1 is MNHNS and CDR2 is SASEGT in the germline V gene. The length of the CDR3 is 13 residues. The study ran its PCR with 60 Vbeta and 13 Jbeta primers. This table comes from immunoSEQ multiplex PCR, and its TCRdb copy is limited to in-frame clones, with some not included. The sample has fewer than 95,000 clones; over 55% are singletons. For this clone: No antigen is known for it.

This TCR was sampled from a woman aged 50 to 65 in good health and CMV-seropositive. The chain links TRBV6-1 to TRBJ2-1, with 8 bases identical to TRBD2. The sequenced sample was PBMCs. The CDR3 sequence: CASKRGGGNEQFF. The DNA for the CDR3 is TGTGCCAGCAAGCGGGGCGGGGGGAATGAGCAGTTCTTC.